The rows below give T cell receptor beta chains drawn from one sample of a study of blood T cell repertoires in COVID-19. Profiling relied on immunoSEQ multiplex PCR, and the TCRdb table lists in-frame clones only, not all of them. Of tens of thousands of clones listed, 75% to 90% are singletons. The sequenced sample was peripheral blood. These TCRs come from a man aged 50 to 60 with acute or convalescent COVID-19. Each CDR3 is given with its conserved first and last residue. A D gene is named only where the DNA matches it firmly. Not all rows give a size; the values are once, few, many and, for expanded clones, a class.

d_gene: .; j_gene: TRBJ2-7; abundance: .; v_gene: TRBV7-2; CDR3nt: TGTGCCAGCAGCTTAGACAGCCCCTACGAGCAGTACTTC; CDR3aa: CASSLDSPYEQYF
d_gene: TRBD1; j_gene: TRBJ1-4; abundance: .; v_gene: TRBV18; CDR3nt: TGTGCCAGCTCACCAACCGGGACAGGGGGCGGTGAAAAACTGTTTTTT; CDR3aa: CASSPTGTGGGEKLFF
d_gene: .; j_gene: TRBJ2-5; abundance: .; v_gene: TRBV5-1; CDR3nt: TGCGCCAGCAGCTTGCAGGCGGGACCGGAGGAGACCCAGTACTTC; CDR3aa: CASSLQAGPEETQYF
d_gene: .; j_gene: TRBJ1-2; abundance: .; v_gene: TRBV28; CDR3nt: TGTGCCAGCACCCAGATGGCCTATGGCTACACCTTC; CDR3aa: CASTQMAYGYTF
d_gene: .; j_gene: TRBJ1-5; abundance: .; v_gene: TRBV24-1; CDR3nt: TGTGCCACCAGTGATTTATCCAGGCCCATAATGTGGGGCAATCAGCCCCAGCATTTT; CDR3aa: CATSDLSRPIMWGNQPQHF
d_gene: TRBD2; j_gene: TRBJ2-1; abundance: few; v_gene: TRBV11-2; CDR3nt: TGTGCCAGCAGCCTAAAGGTAGCGGGAGGGTATGAGCAGTTCTTC; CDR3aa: CASSLKVAGGYEQFF
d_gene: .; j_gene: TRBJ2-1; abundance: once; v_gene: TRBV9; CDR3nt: TGTGCCAGCAGCCCCAGTTCGGAGTCCTACAATGAGCAGTTCTTC; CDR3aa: CASSPSSESYNEQFF
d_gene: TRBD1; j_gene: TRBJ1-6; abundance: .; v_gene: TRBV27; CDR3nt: TGTGCCAGCCGCGACAGGGATAATTCACCCCTCCACTTT; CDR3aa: CASRDRDNSPLHF
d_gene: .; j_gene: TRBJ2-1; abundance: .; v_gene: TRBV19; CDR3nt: TGTGCCAGTAGTATCCGGGAGAAGGACAATGAGCAGTTCTTC; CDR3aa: CASSIREKDNEQFF
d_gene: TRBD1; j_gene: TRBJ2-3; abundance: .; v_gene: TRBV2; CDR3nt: TGTGCCAGCAGCCGGGACAGGGGAGATACGCAGTATTTT; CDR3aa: CASSRDRGDTQYF
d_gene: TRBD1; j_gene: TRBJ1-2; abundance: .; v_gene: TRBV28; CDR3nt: TGTGCCAGCAGTTTGCGGCAGGGGGCTGATGGCTACACCTTC; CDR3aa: CASSLRQGADGYTF
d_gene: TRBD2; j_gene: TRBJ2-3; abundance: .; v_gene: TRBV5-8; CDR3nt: TGTGCCAGCAGCAAGACTAGCGGGGGGACTAGCACAGATACGCAGTATTTT; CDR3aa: CASSKTSGGTSTDTQYF
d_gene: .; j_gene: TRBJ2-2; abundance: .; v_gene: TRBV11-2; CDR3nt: TGTGCCAGCAGCTCCACGGGCACCGGGGAGCTGTTTTTT; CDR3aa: CASSSTGTGELFF
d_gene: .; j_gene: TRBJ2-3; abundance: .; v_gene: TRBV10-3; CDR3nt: TGTGCCATCAGTGAGTCATACGGTACTGGCACAGATACGCAGTATTTT; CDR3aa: CAISESYGTGTDTQYF
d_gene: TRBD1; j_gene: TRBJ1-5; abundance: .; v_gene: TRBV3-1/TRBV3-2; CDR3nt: TGTGCCAGCAGCCCGCGCAGGGGGGTAGGTCAGCCCCAGCATTTT; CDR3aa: CASSPRRGVGQPQHF
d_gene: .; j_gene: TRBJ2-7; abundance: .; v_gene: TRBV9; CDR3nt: TGTGCCAGCAGCGTAGACGGAGGCAGGACCTACGAGCAGTACTTC; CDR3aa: CASSVDGGRTYEQYF
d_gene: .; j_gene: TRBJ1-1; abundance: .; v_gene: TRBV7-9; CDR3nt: TGTGCCAGCAGCTTAGGCGGGGGTGGTGAAGCTTTCTTT; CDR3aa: CASSLGGGGEAFF
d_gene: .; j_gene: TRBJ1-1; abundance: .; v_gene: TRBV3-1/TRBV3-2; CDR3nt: TGTGCCAGCAGCCAAGAGGGGCAGCCTAACACTGAAGCTTTCTTT; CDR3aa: CASSQEGQPNTEAFF
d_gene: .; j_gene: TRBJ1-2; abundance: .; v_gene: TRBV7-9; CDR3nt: TGTGCCAGCAGCTTAAACAGCCAGTATGGCTACACCTTC; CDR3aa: CASSLNSQYGYTF
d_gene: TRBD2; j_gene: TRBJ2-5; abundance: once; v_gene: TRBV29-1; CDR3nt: TGCAGCGTTAGGACTAGCGGGGGAGTCGGAGAGACCCAGTACTTC; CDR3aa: CSVRTSGGVGETQYF
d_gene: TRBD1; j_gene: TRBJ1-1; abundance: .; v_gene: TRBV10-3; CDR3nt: TGTGCCATCAGCCCGACAGGGGCCTTGAACACTGAAGCTTTCTTT; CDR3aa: CAISPTGALNTEAFF
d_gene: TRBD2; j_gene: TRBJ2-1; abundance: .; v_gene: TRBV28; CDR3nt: TGTGCCAGCAGTTTCTCTAGCGGGACCTACAATGAGCAGTTCTTC; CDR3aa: CASSFSSGTYNEQFF
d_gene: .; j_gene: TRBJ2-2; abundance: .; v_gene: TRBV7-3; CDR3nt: TGTGCCAGCAGCTTAAATCAGGCGAACACCGGGGAGCTGTTTTTT; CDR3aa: CASSLNQANTGELFF
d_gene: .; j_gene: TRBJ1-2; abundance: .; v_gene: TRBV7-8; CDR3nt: TGTGCCAGCAGCTCCCTGGGGGCCGAGACCACCTTC; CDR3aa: CASSSLGAETTF
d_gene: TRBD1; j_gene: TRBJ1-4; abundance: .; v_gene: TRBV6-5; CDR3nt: TGTGCCAGCAGTTACTCCAGGGGGCGCAGAGAAAAACTGTTTTTT; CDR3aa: CASSYSRGRREKLFF
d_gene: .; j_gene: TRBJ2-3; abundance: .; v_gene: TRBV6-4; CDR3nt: TGTGCCAGCAGTGACAGGGACTCAGATACGCAGTATTTT; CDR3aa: CASSDRDSDTQYF
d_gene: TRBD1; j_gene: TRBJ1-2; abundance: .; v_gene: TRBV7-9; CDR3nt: TGTGCCAGCAGCTATGGGACAGGGGGTCGGGGAGACTATGGCTACACCTTC; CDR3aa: CASSYGTGGRGDYGYTF
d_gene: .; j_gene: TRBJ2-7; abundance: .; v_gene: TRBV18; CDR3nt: TGTGCCAGCTCACCCGGGACATGGACCTACGAGCAGTACTTC; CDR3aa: CASSPGTWTYEQYF
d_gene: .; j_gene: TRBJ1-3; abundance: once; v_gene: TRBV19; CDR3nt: TGTGCCAGTACGGAGATTCACCGAACTGGAAACACCATATATTTT; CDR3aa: CASTEIHRTGNTIYF
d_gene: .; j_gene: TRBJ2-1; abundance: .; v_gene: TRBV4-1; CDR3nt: TGCGCCAGCAGCCAAGATATACTAGCTCTCTCCAATGAGCAGTTCTTC; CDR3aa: CASSQDILALSNEQFF
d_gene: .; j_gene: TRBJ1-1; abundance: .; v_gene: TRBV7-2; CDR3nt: TGTGCCAGCAGCTATGACAGGAACACTGAAGCTTTCTTT; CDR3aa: CASSYDRNTEAFF
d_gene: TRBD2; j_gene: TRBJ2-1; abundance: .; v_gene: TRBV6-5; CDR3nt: TGTGCCAGCAGTCTAGCGGATTCCTACAATGAGCAGTTCTTC; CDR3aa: CASSLADSYNEQFF
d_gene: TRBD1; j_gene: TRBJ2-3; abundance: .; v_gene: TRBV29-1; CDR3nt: TGCAGCGTGGGGACAGGGTCCGACACAGATACGCAGTATTTT; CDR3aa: CSVGTGSDTDTQYF
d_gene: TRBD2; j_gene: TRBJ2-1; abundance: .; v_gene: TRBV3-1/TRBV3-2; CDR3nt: TGTGCCAGCAGCCCCCGCGGGGGGGGTATCGATGAGCAGTTCTTC; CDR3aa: CASSPRGGGIDEQFF
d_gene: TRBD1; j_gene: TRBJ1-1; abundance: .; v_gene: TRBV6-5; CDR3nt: TGTGCCAGCAGTTCCACTCAGGGGGCGCAGACTGAAGCTTTCTTT; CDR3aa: CASSSTQGAQTEAFF
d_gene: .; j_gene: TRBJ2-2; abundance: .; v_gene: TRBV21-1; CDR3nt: TGTGCCAGCACCCCCCAGCCGAGGGCCGGGGAGCTGTTTTTT; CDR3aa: CASTPQPRAGELFF
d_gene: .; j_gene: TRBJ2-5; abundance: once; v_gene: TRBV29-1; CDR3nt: TGCAGCGTTGACTTCGAAGGGGCGACCCAGTACTTC; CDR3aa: CSVDFEGATQYF
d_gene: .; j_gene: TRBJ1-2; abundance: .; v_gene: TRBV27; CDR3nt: TGTGCCACCATGCCCCTACAGAATCGCCATGGCTACACCTTC; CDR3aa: CATMPLQNRHGYTF
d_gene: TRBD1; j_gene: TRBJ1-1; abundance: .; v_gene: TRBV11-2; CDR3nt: TGTGCCAGCATCTTGGACAGGGGAGGCACTGAAGCTTTCTTT; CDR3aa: CASILDRGGTEAFF
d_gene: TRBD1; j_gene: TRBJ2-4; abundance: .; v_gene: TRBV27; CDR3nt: TGTGCCAGCAGTTTATTGGGGGACAGGCTGGACATTCAGTACTTC; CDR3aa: CASSLLGDRLDIQYF
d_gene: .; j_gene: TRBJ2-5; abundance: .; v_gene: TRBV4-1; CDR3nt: TGCGCCAGCAGCCAAGATGAGGGCCGGGAGACCCAGTACTTC; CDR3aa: CASSQDEGRETQYF
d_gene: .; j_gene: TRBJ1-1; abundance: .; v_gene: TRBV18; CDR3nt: TGTGCCAGCTCACCAAACTCAGGACAGACCAACACTGAAGCTTTCTTT; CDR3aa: CASSPNSGQTNTEAFF
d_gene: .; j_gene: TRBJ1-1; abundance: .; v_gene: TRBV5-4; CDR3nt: TGTGCCAGCAGCCCTCGTGAGGTGAACACTGAAGCTTTCTTT; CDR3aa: CASSPREVNTEAFF
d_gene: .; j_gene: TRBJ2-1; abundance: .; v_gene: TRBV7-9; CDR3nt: TGTGCCAGCAGCTTAGTAGGGGGTCTTAGTGAGCAGTTCTTC; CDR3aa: CASSLVGGLSEQFF
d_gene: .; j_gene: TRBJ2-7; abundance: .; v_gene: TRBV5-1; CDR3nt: TGCGCCAGCAGCCCGATGGCTTCCTACGAGCAGTACTTC; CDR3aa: CASSPMASYEQYF
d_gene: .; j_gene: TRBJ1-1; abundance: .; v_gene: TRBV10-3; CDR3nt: TGTGCCATCAGTGATCCCACTATGAACACTGAAGCTTTCTTT; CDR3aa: CAISDPTMNTEAFF
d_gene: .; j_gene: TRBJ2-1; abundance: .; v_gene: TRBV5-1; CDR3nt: TGCGCCAGCGAAGTTTCAACAGGAGCCCCATCCTACAATGAGCAGTTCTTC; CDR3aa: CASEVSTGAPSYNEQFF
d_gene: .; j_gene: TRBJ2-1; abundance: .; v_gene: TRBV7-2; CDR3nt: TGTGCCAGCAGCCGAGACAGGGAGGATGAGCAGTTCTTC; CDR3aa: CASSRDREDEQFF
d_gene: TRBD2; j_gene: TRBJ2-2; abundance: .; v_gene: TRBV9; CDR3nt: TGTGCCAGCAGCCCCCGGCCGGGACTAGCGGGAGTGGTGGAACCCGGGGAGCTGTTTTTT; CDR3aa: CASSPRPGLAGVVEPGELFF
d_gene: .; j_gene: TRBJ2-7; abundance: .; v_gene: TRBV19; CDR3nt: TGTGCCAGTAGTATCGGTCTAGCAGCCTACGAGCAGTACTTC; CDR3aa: CASSIGLAAYEQYF
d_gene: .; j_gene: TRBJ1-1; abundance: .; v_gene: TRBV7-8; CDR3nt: TGTGCCACAAAAGGCAGGGGATGGTACACTGAAGCTTTCTTT; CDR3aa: CATKGRGWYTEAFF